The 30 T cell receptor beta chains below were found in one sample sequenced in a study of blood T cell repertoires in COVID-19. Some clones are missing from TCRdb's copy, which holds only in-frame ones; the method was immunoSEQ multiplex PCR. The sample comprises roughly 67,000 clones, roughly 80% of which are singletons, and around 23% rests with the top ten. The specimen was peripheral blood. Receptors originate from a human donor in a cohort sampled during active COVID-19.

This clone has a handful of counts. The chain has TRBV14 and TRBJ2-3, with no clear D. Trimming took 2 bases from V and 3 from J, leaving 15 bases between them. From germline, CDR1 is SGHDN and CDR2 FVKESK. The CDR3 sequence is 16 residues long. CDR3 region: CASSQFLQAGTDTQYF. The CDR3 DNA reads TGTGCCAGCAGCCAATTCCTGCAGGCAGGAACAGATACGCAGTATTTT.

This chain links TRBV7-2 with TRBJ2-1, with 12 bases identical to TRBD2. Germline V gives CDR1 SGHTA, CDR2 FQGNSA. Trimming took 6 bases from V and 3 from J; bases not matched to a gene: 3. This CDR3 has 15 amino acids. CDR3: CASRVTSGSYNEQFF. In DNA, the CDR3 is TGTGCCAGCAGGGTGACTAGCGGGAGCTACAATGAGCAGTTCTTC. The full variable domain, completed using reference TRBV7-2 and TRBJ2-1, is GAGVSQSPSNKVTEKGKDVELRCDPISGHTALYWYRQSLGQGLEFLIYFQGNSAPDKSGLPSDRFSAERTGGSVSTLTIQRTQQEDSAVYLCASRVTSGSYNEQFFGPGTRLTVL.

The CDR3 coding sequence is TGTGCCAGCTCACCAGGGGACAGGAGCACCGGGGAGCTGTTTTTT. It codes for CASSPGDRSTGELFF. This sequence joins TRBV18 and TRBJ2-2; 8 nucleotides agree with TRBD1. CDR1 is KGHSH, CDR2 LQKENI, per germline. The ends lost 2 bases at V and 4 bases at J; junction bases unmatched: 3. The CDR3 is made up of 15 amino acids.

The chain joins TRBV7-2 to TRBJ1-6; D gene ambiguous. This CDR3 contains 17 residues. Per germline, CDR1 SGHTA and CDR2 FQGNSA. V was clipped by 1 base and J by 7 bases, with 17 bases between them. The CDR3 is CASSLESTRFPNSPLHF. In DNA form, the CDR3 reads TGTGCCAGCAGCTTAGAATCTACCAGGTTTCCGAATTCACCCCTCCACTTT.

The rearrangement uses TRBV9 and TRBJ1-5, with a weak D call TRBD1 (6 bases). V was pared by 4 bases and J by 5 bases, with 16 bases between. Germline V gives CDR1 SGDLS, CDR2 YYNGEE. This CDR3 region has 15 residues. This CDR3 is CASSTSGDLHQPQHF. The CDR3 region has the DNA TGTGCCAGCAGCACCTCAGGGGATCTACATCAGCCCCAGCATTTT.

The chain joins TRBV20-1 to TRBJ2-7; D ambiguous. The germline V gene has CDR1 DFQATT and CDR2 SNEGSKA (reference sequence). The CDR3 covers 13 residues. With 3 bases removed from V and 2 bases from J, the gap between germline ends came to 11 bases. CDR3 region: CSASPSATYEQYF. The CDR3 DNA reads TGCAGTGCTAGTCCGTCCGCTACCTACGAGCAGTACTTC.

This clone has a single count. V is TRBV3-1 (or the pseudogene TRBV3-2) and J is TRBJ2-5; 8 bases align to TRBD2. V gave up 1 base and J gave up 5 bases; unmatched junction bases: 12. The CDR3 is 17 amino acids. The germline gives CDR1 LGHDT, CDR2 YNNKEL (reference sequence). DNA for the CDR3: TGTGCCAGCAGCCAAGGACCCGGGGGCGGGGGGCCGGAGACCCAGTACTTC. Protein: CASSQGPGGGGPETQYF.

This clone was seen only a few times. The V and J genes are TRBV28 and TRBJ2-3; 7 nucleotides align to TRBD1. Germline V gene lookup returns CDR1 MDHEN and CDR2 SYDVKM. The J segment lost 8 bases and the V segment lost 3 bases, leaving 20 bases of the junction unmatched. The CDR3 contains 18 residues. This chain's CDR3 is CASSFPDRALWETGTQYF. For the CDR3, the DNA is TGTGCCAGCAGTTTCCCCGACAGGGCCCTCTGGGAGACGGGTACGCAGTATTTT.

The V and J genes are TRBV7-2 and TRBJ2-7; the match to TRBD2 covers 10 bases. Germline V gene lookup returns CDR1 SGHTA and CDR2 FQGNSA. This CDR3 contains 16 residues. Trimming removed 5 bases from V and 3 bases from J; junction bases left unmatched: 10. CDR3 protein: CASSGGQSSGGYEQYF. Written as DNA, the CDR3 is TGTGCCAGCAGCGGGGGCCAATCTAGCGGGGGCTACGAGCAGTACTTC.

This chain links TRBV18 with TRBJ2-2, with a weak D call TRBD1 (6 bases). V gave up 1 base and J gave up 4 bases, with 16 bases separating them. Germline V CDR1 and CDR2: KGHSH, LQKENI. CDR3 length: 17 residues. This CDR3 is CASSPLLGARGTGELFF. The CDR3 region has the DNA TGTGCCAGCTCACCACTTCTGGGGGCGCGCGGCACCGGGGAGCTGTTTTTT.

This chain connects TRBV14 to TRBJ2-1, with 11 bases lining up with TRBD2. CDR3 length: 15 residues. Looked up from germline, CDR1 is SGHDN and CDR2 is FVKESK. V was pared by 3 bases and J by 4 bases, with 2 bases of the junction left unmatched. The chain's CDR3 is CASSQTSGVYNEQFF. In DNA, the CDR3 is TGTGCCAGCAGCCAGACTAGCGGGGTGTACAATGAGCAGTTCTTC. The full variable domain, rest sourced from reference TRBV14 and TRBJ2-1, is EAGVTQFPSHSVIEKGQTVTLRCDPISGHDNLYWYRRVMGKEIKFLLHFVKESKQDESGMPNNRFLAERTGGTYSTLKVQPAELEDSGVYFCASSQTSGVYNEQFFGPGTRLTVL.

J is TRBJ1-2 and V is TRBV2, with D perhaps matching TRBD1 (5 bases). The CDR3 spans 13 residues. CDR1 is SNHLY, CDR2 FYNNEI, per germline. The V gene lost 4 bases and the J gene lost 5 bases, with 11 bases spanning the gap. The CDR3 DNA follows: TGTGCCAGCAGTGGCCAGGGTTTTTATGGCTACACCTTC. Its protein is CASSGQGFYGYTF.

The genes are TRBV30 and TRBJ2-3; maybe TRBD2 (6 bases). Trimming removed 2 bases from V and 2 bases from J, with 23 bases in between. Germline V CDR1 and CDR2: GTSNPN, SVGIG (reference sequence). The CDR3 consists of 18 residues. CDR3 in amino acids: CAWSRVGGISGYTDTQYF. In DNA form, the CDR3 reads TGTGCCTGGAGTCGGGTCGGGGGAATTAGCGGTTACACAGATACGCAGTATTTT.

In this sample, this clone turned up a few times. The gene calls are TRBV6-2 or TRBV6-3 and TRBJ1-6, with 7 bases aligning to TRBD1. CDR3 size: 20 residues. CDR1 and CDR2 (germline): MNHEY, SVGEGT. Trimming took 0 bases from V and 0 from J; bases not matched to a gene: 11. The DNA of the CDR3 is TGTGCCAGCAGTTACTCAAAGAAGGCGGGACAGCTCTCCTATAATTCACCCCTCCACTTT. It codes for CASSYSKKAGQLSYNSPLHF.

This clone was seen a single time. DNA of the CDR3: TGTGCCAGCAGCTGGGGACAGGGTCAAGGTCAGCCCCAGCATTTT. Translating gives CASSWGQGQGQPQHF. The rearrangement uses TRBV5-6 and TRBJ1-5, with TRBD1 identical over 9 bases. The germline gives CDR1 SGHDT, CDR2 YYEEEE. Losses at the gene ends were 3 bases for V and 6 bases for J; bases not matched to a gene: 7. The CDR3 has 15 residues.

The CDR3 loop is CASSLGLTGGDTGELFF. The CDR3 DNA is TGTGCCAGCAGTTTGGGATTGACAGGGGGAGACACCGGGGAGCTGTTTTTT. The chain links TRBV28 to TRBJ2-2, with 9 bases that match TRBD1. With V trimmed by 3 bases and J by 3 bases, 8 bases remained unmatched. From germline, CDR1 is MDHEN and CDR2 SYDVKM. This CDR3 has 17 amino acids.

This chain joins TRBV29-1 and TRBJ1-1; D not resolved. V lost 5 bases and J 6 bases, leaving 13 bases between the germline ends. Germline assignment: CDR1 SQVTM and CDR2 ANQGSEA. The CDR3 covers 12 residues. CDR3 nucleotide sequence: TGCAGCGTTCCGGGCCCCGGGGCTGAAGCTTTCTTT. Translation: CSVPGPGAEAFF.

In regard to this clone: At one end the junction does not follow the germline gene, possibly because of a read error. The chain couples TRBV28 to TRBJ1-1, with D possibly matching TRBD1 (5 bases). The CDR3 loop spans 12 amino acids. CDR1 and CDR2 from the germline V gene are MDHEN and SYDVKM. CDR3 region: CASRGRNAEAFF. As DNA, the CDR3 is TGTGCCAGCAGGGGGCGGAACGCTGAAGCTTTCTTT.

The chain uses TRBV27 and TRBJ2-7; no firm D call. The CDR3 has 16 residues. V was shortened by 0 bases and J by 0 bases, with 12 bases between the two germline ends. Germline CDR1 reads MNHEY; CDR2 reads SMNVEV (reference sequence). DNA for the CDR3: TGTGCCAGCAGTTTATCGCTTCCAGGCCTCTCCTACGAGCAGTACTTC. Protein sequence: CASSLSLPGLSYEQYF.

J is TRBJ1-2 and V is TRBV18, with 7 bases that match TRBD1. This CDR3 is 14 amino acids long. CDR1 is KGHSH and CDR2 is LQKENI in the germline V gene. J lost 0 bases, V lost 5 bases, and 3 bases had no gene match. CDR3 DNA sequence: TGTGCCAGCTCAAGGGACAGCACTAACTATGGCTACACCTTC. Encoded protein: CASSRDSTNYGYTF.

The chain uses TRBV20-1 and TRBJ2-5, with D perhaps matching TRBD2 (5 bases). This CDR3 is built from 11 residues. The germline V gene encodes CDR1 DFQATT and CDR2 SNEGSKA (reference sequence). The germline V and J ends were trimmed by 6 bases and 4 bases, with 9 bases remaining between them. CDR3 region: CSAHGGETQYF. Here the CDR3 DNA reads TGCAGTGCACACGGAGGAGAGACCCAGTACTTC.

This clone showed up just once. V is TRBV7-2 and J is TRBJ2-1; maybe TRBD1 (5 bases). Germline CDR1 reads SGHTA; CDR2 reads FQGNSA. Trimming took 6 bases from V and 5 from J, leaving 17 bases between them. CDR3 length equals 15 residues. The CDR3 loop is CASRRAGKSHNEQFF. The CDR3 coding sequence is TGTGCCAGCAGACGTGCAGGGAAATCCCACAATGAGCAGTTCTTC.

This chain connects TRBV19 to TRBJ1-2, with D unclear. The V gene lost 7 bases and the J gene lost 6 bases, with 9 bases spanning the gap. CDR1 is LNHDA, CDR2 SQIVND, per germline (reference sequence). CDR3 length: 11 residues. CDR3 in amino acids: CASKGGNGYTF. In DNA form, the CDR3 reads TGTGCCAGTAAAGGAGGTAATGGCTACACCTTC. Using reference TRBV19 and TRBJ1-2 for the parts outside the CDR3, the full variable domain is DGGITQSPKYLFRKEGQNVTLSCEQNLNHDAMYWYRQDPGQGLRLIYYSQIVNDFQKGDIAEGYSVSREKKESFPLTVTSAQKNPTAFYLCASKGGNGYTFGSGTRLTVV.

This clone has only one observation. J is TRBJ2-5 and V is TRBV4-2, with TRBD2 as a possible D gene (5 bases). V lost 3 bases and J lost 2, with 13 bases in between. The CDR3 has 15 amino acids. From germline, CDR1 is LGHNA and CDR2 YNFKEQ. In DNA, the CDR3 is TGTGCCAGCAGCCAGACGAGCGGACTGCAAGAGACCCAGTACTTC. Encoded protein: CASSQTSGLQETQYF.

There are many counts of this clone. This chain joins TRBV4-1 and TRBJ1-1; 8 bases are shared with TRBD1. CDR3 size: 17 residues. The germline V gene encodes CDR1 MGHRA and CDR2 YSYEKL. Trimming cost V 1 base and J 5 bases; bases outside gene matches: 12. CDR3 residues: CASSQAIFRQGRTEAFF. In DNA form, the CDR3 reads TGCGCCAGCAGCCAAGCCATATTCCGACAGGGGAGGACTGAAGCTTTCTTT.

V gene TRBV10-3 combines with J gene TRBJ2-7; 8 positions match TRBD1. The CDR3 runs to 16 residues. The germline CDR1 and CDR2 sequences are ENHRY and SYGVKD. V dropped 3 bases and J dropped 5; count of bases not matched to a gene: 12. Here the CDR3 DNA reads TGTGCCATCAGTGATACCCGGACAGGGCAAAGGGACGAGCAGTACTTC. As protein: CAISDTRTGQRDEQYF.

This chain joins TRBV28 and TRBJ1-2, with D possibly being TRBD1 (5 bases). Germline-derived CDR1 and CDR2 are MDHEN and SYDVKM. V lost 5 bases, J lost 3 bases, and 13 bases lay in between. This CDR3 comprises 14 residues. The CDR3 DNA reads TGTGCCAGCAGTGGACGGCGGGGGGACTATGGCTACACCTTC. Its protein product is CASSGRRGDYGYTF.

This chain uses TRBV6-1 with TRBJ2-3; D is unresolved. Germline V gene data show CDR1 as MNHNS and CDR2 as SASEGT. Deletions cut 3 bases from V and 3 bases from J, with 7 bases between. The CDR3 extends over 13 amino acids. CDR3 residues: CASSDTETDTQYF. For the CDR3, the DNA is TGTGCCAGCAGTGACACAGAGACAGATACGCAGTATTTT.

The J gene is TRBJ1-4, the V gene TRBV5-1; tentative D call: TRBD1 (5 bases). The germline V and J ends were trimmed by 1 base and 7 bases, with 17 bases remaining between them. CDR1 and CDR2 (germline): SGHRS, YFSETQ. CDR3 size: 16 residues. The DNA for the CDR3 is TGCGCCAGCAGCTTGAGTGCTGGGGGAGGCGGTGAAAAACTGTTTTTT. Protein: CASSLSAGGGGEKLFF.

The chain uses TRBV15 and TRBJ1-4; TRBD1 matches 7 bases. The CDR3 sequence is 14 residues long. CDR1 is LNHNV, CDR2 YYDKDF, per germline (reference sequence). J lost 12 bases, V lost 3 bases, and 10 bases had no gene match. For the CDR3, the DNA is TGTGCCACCAGCAGGGGGACAGCTTCTGGGGAACTGTTTTTT. Its protein product is CATSRGTASGELFF.